This is a list of T cell receptor beta chains from one sample in a study of response to subunit inactivated influenza vaccine. Each CDR3 protein gets one entry after TCRdb re-called the RT-PCR reads with MiXCR. Seen here are 650,000 to 800,000 distinct CDR3 sequences, roughly 14% observed once, and the top ten hold approximately 7%. The sample was PBMCs from blood, taken roughly 15 days before vaccination. The receptors derive from a man in his fifties who received an inactivated influenza vaccine. Each CDR3 is given with its conserved first and last residue. The D gene is left open where the match is weak. Expanded clones get a size class; other rows say once, few or many, or leave the size out.

CDR3 length: 14
D gene: -
J gene: TRBJ1-1
clone size: few
V gene: TRBV4-2
CDR3 DNA: TGTGCCAGCAGCCAAGGGTCTACGGCCACTGAAGCTTTCTTT
CDR3 protein: CASSQGSTATEAFF

CDR3 length: 15
D gene: TRBD2
J gene: TRBJ2-3
clone size: -
V gene: TRBV11-2
CDR3 DNA: TGTGCCAGCAGCTTATTGTTCGGGGGGGCAGATACGCAGTATTTT
CDR3 protein: CASSLLFGGADTQYF

CDR3 length: 15
D gene: -
J gene: TRBJ2-7
clone size: -
V gene: TRBV2
CDR3 DNA: TGTGCCAGCAGTGTCTCGGGAAACTCCCTCTACGAGCAGTACTTC
CDR3 protein: CASSVSGNSLYEQYF

CDR3 length: 13
D gene: -
J gene: TRBJ2-5
clone size: many
V gene: TRBV5-8
CDR3 DNA: TGTGCCAGCAGCTTGAAAGGGGAAGAGACCCAGTACTTC
CDR3 protein: CASSLKGEETQYF

CDR3 length: 12
D gene: -
J gene: TRBJ1-3
clone size: -
V gene: TRBV14
CDR3 DNA: TGTGCCAGCAGCCACACTGGAAACACCATATATTTT
CDR3 protein: CASSHTGNTIYF

CDR3 length: 13
D gene: -
J gene: TRBJ2-7
clone size: many
V gene: TRBV18
CDR3 DNA: TGTGCCAGCTCACCCGACGGGTCCTACGAGCAGTACTTC
CDR3 protein: CASSPDGSYEQYF

CDR3 length: 16
D gene: TRBD2
J gene: TRBJ2-5
clone size: few
V gene: TRBV15
CDR3 DNA: TGTGCCACCAGCAGAGGGACTAGCGGGAGGGAAGAGACCCAGTACTTC
CDR3 protein: CATSRGTSGREETQYF

CDR3 length: 13
D gene: -
J gene: TRBJ2-5
clone size: few
V gene: TRBV19
CDR3 DNA: TGTGCCAGTAGCTTACAGGGAATGGAGACCCAGTACTTC
CDR3 protein: CASSLQGMETQYF

CDR3 length: 17
D gene: TRBD2
J gene: TRBJ2-5
clone size: few
V gene: TRBV18
CDR3 DNA: TGTGCCAGCTCACTAGGAATGACTAGCGGGGAACAAGAGACCCAGTACTTC
CDR3 protein: CASSLGMTSGEQETQYF

CDR3 length: 13
D gene: -
J gene: TRBJ2-1
clone size: -
V gene: TRBV29-1
CDR3 DNA: TGCAGCGGAAACAGGGTACTCTACAATGAGCAGTTCTTC
CDR3 protein: CSGNRVLYNEQFF

CDR3 length: 15
D gene: -
J gene: TRBJ2-1
clone size: few
V gene: TRBV7-9
CDR3 DNA: TGTGCCAGCAGTTCGGGCCGTTATCGCCACAATGAGCAGTTCTTC
CDR3 protein: CASSSGRYRHNEQFF

CDR3 length: 14
D gene: TRBD1
J gene: TRBJ2-7
clone size: many
V gene: TRBV15
CDR3 DNA: TGTGCCACCAGCTGGGGACAGGGGGCTTACGAGCAGTACTTC
CDR3 protein: CATSWGQGAYEQYF

CDR3 length: 14
D gene: TRBD2
J gene: TRBJ2-5
clone size: -
V gene: TRBV12-3/TRBV12-4
CDR3 DNA: TGTGCCAGCAGTTTGGCTAGCGGTCCGGAGACCCAGTACTTC
CDR3 protein: CASSLASGPETQYF

CDR3 length: 15
D gene: TRBD2
J gene: TRBJ2-2
clone size: few
V gene: TRBV7-2
CDR3 DNA: TGTGCCAGCGGTCCCATTAGCGGGGTCACCGGGGAGCTGTTTTTT
CDR3 protein: CASGPISGVTGELFF

CDR3 length: 16
D gene: -
J gene: TRBJ2-2
clone size: few
V gene: TRBV19
CDR3 DNA: TGTGCCAGTAGTATTGGAACGAGAACGAACACCGGGGAGCTGTTTTTT
CDR3 protein: CASSIGTRTNTGELFF

CDR3 length: 17
D gene: -
J gene: TRBJ2-3
clone size: few
V gene: TRBV21-1
CDR3 DNA: TGTGCCAGCAGCAAAGCCCTCCCCCGAAAGAGCACAGATACGCAGTATTTT
CDR3 protein: CASSKALPRKSTDTQYF

CDR3 length: 14
D gene: -
J gene: TRBJ2-5
clone size: -
V gene: TRBV20-1
CDR3 DNA: TGCAGTGCTAGAGCCCGGGACCTCGAGGAGACCCAGTACTTC
CDR3 protein: CSARARDLEETQYF

CDR3 length: 17
D gene: TRBD1
J gene: TRBJ1-5
clone size: -
V gene: TRBV19
CDR3 DNA: TGTGCCAGTAGTATAGATCGTTCGGGCAGGGGGGTCCAGCCCCAGCATTTT
CDR3 protein: CASSIDRSGRGVQPQHF

CDR3 length: 17
D gene: -
J gene: TRBJ2-2
clone size: few
V gene: TRBV7-3
CDR3 DNA: TGTGCCAGCAGCTTAATGTCCGGGACAACACACACCGGGGAGCTGTTTTTT
CDR3 protein: CASSLMSGTTHTGELFF

CDR3 length: 15
D gene: -
J gene: TRBJ1-2
clone size: -
V gene: TRBV25-1
CDR3 DNA: TGTGCCAGCAGTCCAGGGTTAATAGCTAACTATGGCTACACCTTC
CDR3 protein: CASSPGLIANYGYTF

CDR3 length: 14
D gene: -
J gene: TRBJ2-7
clone size: few
V gene: TRBV14
CDR3 DNA: TGTGCCAGCAGCCAAGATCTAGGCTGGCGCGAGCAGTACTTC
CDR3 protein: CASSQDLGWREQYF

CDR3 length: 14
D gene: -
J gene: TRBJ1-4
clone size: -
V gene: TRBV20-1
CDR3 DNA: TGCAGTGCTAGCTCCACAGGCACTCTACAAAAACTGTTTTTT
CDR3 protein: CSASSTGTLQKLFF

CDR3 length: 19
D gene: TRBD1
J gene: TRBJ2-3
clone size: few
V gene: TRBV27
CDR3 DNA: TGTGCCAGCAGTTTATTCGGACTCAAAGGACAGGGCCGCACAGATACGCAGTATTTT
CDR3 protein: CASSLFGLKGQGRTDTQYF

CDR3 length: 13
D gene: TRBD1
J gene: TRBJ1-2
clone size: few
V gene: TRBV29-1
CDR3 DNA: TGCAGCGTTGGAGACAGGGGGCCCTATGGCTACACCTTC
CDR3 protein: CSVGDRGPYGYTF

CDR3 length: 16
D gene: TRBD2
J gene: TRBJ2-7
clone size: many
V gene: TRBV5-1
CDR3 DNA: TGCGCCAGCAGCCCCCGAGGGCGGGAGATTTTCCACGAGCAGTACTTC
CDR3 protein: CASSPRGREIFHEQYF

CDR3 length: 15
D gene: -
J gene: TRBJ2-7
clone size: -
V gene: TRBV28
CDR3 DNA: TGTGCCAGCAACCCGATAGGGGGAATGGACTACGAGCAGTACTTC
CDR3 protein: CASNPIGGMDYEQYF

CDR3 length: 15
D gene: -
J gene: TRBJ2-2
clone size: few
V gene: TRBV2
CDR3 DNA: TGTGCCAGCAGTGCACAGACTACTTCCACCGGGGAGCTGTTTTTT
CDR3 protein: CASSAQTTSTGELFF

CDR3 length: 13
D gene: -
J gene: TRBJ2-7
clone size: -
V gene: TRBV7-9
CDR3 DNA: TGTGCCAGCAGCCGGAACCAGGGAATTGAGCAGTACTTC
CDR3 protein: CASSRNQGIEQYF

CDR3 length: 14
D gene: -
J gene: TRBJ2-1
clone size: few
V gene: TRBV6-1
CDR3 DNA: TGTGTCATCGGAGCCGGGGGTGTCTACAATGAGCAGTTCTTC
CDR3 protein: CVIGAGGVYNEQFF

CDR3 length: 16
D gene: TRBD2
J gene: TRBJ2-1
clone size: -
V gene: TRBV9
CDR3 DNA: TGTGCCAGCAGCGTAGGCCCTAGCGGGAGGAGAGATGAGCAGTTCTTC
CDR3 protein: CASSVGPSGRRDEQFF

CDR3 length: 16
D gene: -
J gene: TRBJ1-1
clone size: once
V gene: TRBV5-1
CDR3 DNA: TGCGCCAGCAGCTTGGCCACCGGGGGACGTAACACTGAAGCTTTCTTT
CDR3 protein: CASSLATGGRNTEAFF

CDR3 length: 14
D gene: -
J gene: TRBJ2-5
clone size: few
V gene: TRBV12-3/TRBV12-4
CDR3 DNA: TGTGCCAGCAGTTCGGGACTCTCCCGGGAGACCCAGTACTTC
CDR3 protein: CASSSGLSRETQYF

CDR3 length: 14
D gene: -
J gene: TRBJ1-2
clone size: many
V gene: TRBV4-2
CDR3 DNA: TGTGCCAGCAGCCGGCCGGAACCCACTTATGGCTACACCTTC
CDR3 protein: CASSRPEPTYGYTF

CDR3 length: 16
D gene: TRBD2
J gene: TRBJ2-5
clone size: -
V gene: TRBV12-3/TRBV12-4
CDR3 DNA: TGTGCCAGCAGCACCGGGACTAGCGGGAGGAGGGAGACCCAGTACTTC
CDR3 protein: CASSTGTSGRRETQYF